This T cell receptor beta chain derives from a study of identical twins. General study results and limits: Invariant MAIT and iNKT cells may have partly biased zero-insertion analyses.

TCRdb reanalysed the 5' RACE reads using MiXCR and keeps one entry per CDR3 protein. The sample holds 400,000 to 500,000 distinct CDR3 sequences; about 18% are singletons and the top ten take roughly 12%. This clonotype was found a few times. The antigen is undetermined. V shed 4 bases and J shed 1 base, with 10 bases lying between them. Germline assignment: CDR1 ENHRY and CDR2 SYGVKD. The CDR3 length is 14 residues. V and J are TRBV10-3 and TRBJ1-1; tentatively, D is TRBD1 (5 bases). This clonotype originated in a man aged 50 or older in good health. Sequenced material: naive T cells sorted from blood. CDR3 nucleotides: TGTGCCATCAGTGGGACACAGCAGAACACTGAAGCTTTCTTT. It codes for CAISGTQQNTEAFF.